This entry lists 13 T cell receptor beta chains sequenced from one sample in a study of shared clonotypes between healthy human individuals. TCRdb's table, derived via immunoSEQ multiplex PCR, lists solely in-frame clones and lacks some. The top ten clones hold roughly an eighth of a sample with fewer than 500,000 clones, about 79% of them seen once. Input material: PBMCs. Receptors originate from a woman between 40 and 55 years old in good health. Some clones in this sample may be carry-over from other donors' samples.

V usage is TRBV28 and J usage is TRBJ2-1; TRBD2 matches at 9 bases. Germline assignment: CDR1 MDHEN and CDR2 SYDVKM. The CDR3 is 14 amino acids. Losses at the gene ends were 3 bases for V and 5 bases for J; bases not matched to a gene: 2. DNA for the CDR3: TGTGCCAGCAGTTTGGAGCGGGGGGACAATGAGCAGTTCTTC. This translates into CASSLERGDNEQFF.

Turning to this clone: The same CDR3 can be traced to other DNA sequences in this sample. The chain employs TRBV7-8 and TRBJ2-7, with D unclear. V dropped 5 bases and J dropped 5 bases, with 7 bases sitting between them. The length of the CDR3 is 11 residues. Germline V CDR1 and CDR2: SGHVS, FQNEAQ. CDR3 sequence reads: CASSPYHEQYF. CDR3 bases: TGTGCCAGCAGCCCTTACCACGAGCAGTACTTC.

The CDR3 DNA reads as TGCAGCTCCGTGGTGGGAGGGCCGTTCAATGAGCAGTTCTTC. Translated: CSSVVGGPFNEQFF. V gene TRBV29-1 combines with J gene TRBJ2-1, with 7 bases identical to TRBD2. Germline V lookup: CDR1 SQVTM, CDR2 ANQGSEA. The CDR3 runs 14 residues. With V trimmed by 8 bases and J by 6 bases, 13 bases remained unmatched.

This clone was seen only once. The chain has TRBV11-2 and TRBJ1-3, with D unresolved. The CDR3 runs to 19 residues. The germline gives CDR1 SGHAT, CDR2 FQNNGV. V was clipped by 0 bases and J by 0 bases, with 18 bases between them. The CDR3 nucleotides read TGTGCCAGCAGCTTAGATTCCAACCTCGTCGGCCGCTCTGGAAACACCATATATTTT. The encoded protein is CASSLDSNLVGRSGNTIYF.

This clone was seen a handful of times. The chain employs TRBV19 and TRBJ1-1; 10 bases align to TRBD1. Germline V gives CDR1 LNHDA, CDR2 SQIVND (reference sequence). After removal of 4 bases from V and 0 bases from J, the junction contained 5 bases not matched to a gene. CDR3 length equals 16 residues. The CDR3 here is CASSTGTGAMNTEAFF. In DNA, the CDR3 is TGTGCCAGTAGTACCGGGACAGGGGCAATGAACACTGAAGCTTTCTTT.

The chain uses TRBV7-9 and TRBJ2-1; TRBD2 might be the D (5 bases). Germline CDR1 and CDR2: SEHNR and FQNEAQ (reference sequence). V was trimmed by 5 bases and J by 8 bases, leaving 16 bases between them. The CDR3 covers 14 residues. This CDR3 reads CASSAKLGLHEQFF. For the CDR3, the DNA is TGTGCCAGCAGCGCCAAGCTTGGACTCCATGAGCAGTTCTTC.

The chain couples TRBV28 to TRBJ1-3; TRBD1 matches at 8 bases. This CDR3 is 16 amino acids long. Germline lookup yields CDR1 MDHEN and CDR2 SYDVKM. Unmatched junction bases numbered 8, after V lost 3 bases and J lost 4 bases. The CDR3 region has the DNA TGTGCCAGCAGTTTTCGGCAGGGGGCTACCGGAAACACCATATATTTT. This translates into CASSFRQGATGNTIYF.

The genes are TRBV5-6 and TRBJ2-5; 9 bases map to TRBD1. Germline assignment: CDR1 SGHDT and CDR2 YYEEEE. The J segment lost 5 bases and the V segment lost 2 bases, leaving 4 bases of the junction unmatched. The CDR3 covers 14 residues. Written as DNA, the CDR3 is TGTGCCAGCAGCTTCAACAGGGGGCGTGAGACCCAGTACTTC. It is translated as CASSFNRGRETQYF.

This chain connects TRBV25-1 to TRBJ2-3, with TRBD2 as a possible D gene (5 bases). The CDR3 contains 15 residues. V was trimmed by 5 bases and J by 6 bases, leaving 18 bases between them. Looked up from germline, CDR1 is MGHDK and CDR2 is SYGVNS. The CDR3 bases are TGTGCCAGCAGTAAGGAGGTGGCCCCACAGGATACGCAGTATTTT. As protein: CASSKEVAPQDTQYF.

This clone has only a few counts. The chain links TRBV5-6 to TRBJ1-1; possibly TRBD1 for D (6 bases). This CDR3 region has 18 residues. V was trimmed by 4 bases and J by 4 bases, leaving 26 bases between them. From germline, CDR1 is SGHDT and CDR2 YYEEEE. The DNA of the CDR3 is TGTGCCAGCAGCCTCAAAGACAGGTTACTAAGTTTGAGCACTGAAGCTTTCTTT. Its translation: CASSLKDRLLSLSTEAFF.

V usage is TRBV5-1 and J usage is TRBJ2-3; D not resolved. Germline assignment: CDR1 SGHRS and CDR2 YFSETQ. The CDR3 length is 15 residues. V was shortened by 0 bases and J by 0 bases, with 8 bases between the two germline ends. CDR3 DNA: TGCGCCAGCAGCTTGGCAGAACCTAGCACAGATACGCAGTATTTT. This gives the protein CASSLAEPSTDTQYF.

The chain has TRBV11-2 and TRBJ2-2; no reliable D call. The CDR3 spans 14 residues. Germline loops: CDR1 SGHAT, CDR2 FQNNGV. The germline V and J ends were trimmed by 3 bases and 0 bases, with 5 bases remaining between them. The CDR3 region has the DNA TGTGCCAGCAGCTTGACCACGAACACCGGGGAGCTGTTTTTT. This encodes CASSLTTNTGELFF.

The rearrangement joins TRBV6-1 to TRBJ2-3; D is undetermined. Trimming pared 2 bases from V and 3 bases from J, leaving 9 bases between. Germline lookup yields CDR1 MNHNS and CDR2 SASEGT. The CDR3 is 14 residues long. CDR3 in amino acids: CASSEIPNTDTQYF. DNA of the CDR3: TGTGCCAGCAGTGAAATCCCTAATACAGATACGCAGTATTTT.